Sequencing of this TCR beta chain was carried out in a study of response to subunit inactivated influenza vaccine. TCRdb passed the RT-PCR reads through MiXCR, listing each CDR3 protein once. This table holds 550,000 to 600,000 distinct CDR3 sequences, approximately 12% found once. Concerning this clonotype itself: Its antigen is unidentified.

The CDR3 has 13 amino acids. Trimming pared 6 bases from V and 0 bases from J, leaving 12 bases between. From germline, CDR1 is DFQATT and CDR2 SNEGSKA (reference sequence). Study results and limitations: With each seasonal influenza vaccination, the authors suggested, few new T cells are recruited.

This TCR was sampled from a man aged 45 to 65 who received an inactivated influenza vaccine. This chain uses TRBV20-1 with TRBJ2-7; D gene uncertain. Specimen: PBMCs from blood, collected on the day of vaccination. DNA of the CDR3: TGCAGTGCAGAACTCCCGAGCTCCTACGAGCAGTACTTC. This sequence encodes CSAELPSSYEQYF.